One and the same sample provided the 20 T cell receptor beta chains below, sequenced in a study of cytomegalovirus exposure and HLA in healthy donors. Primers for the PCR totalled 60 Vbeta and 13 Jbeta. This table comes from immunoSEQ multiplex PCR, and its TCRdb copy is limited to in-frame clones, with some not included. Seen here are around 200,000 clones, around 86% observed once, and the top ten hold less than 3%. The specimen sequenced was PBMCs. Receptors were obtained from a woman between 40 and 50 years old in good health and CMV-seronegative.

The chain carries TRBV28 and TRBJ1-5; 9 bases match TRBD1. Trimming removed 7 bases from V and 0 bases from J; junction bases left unmatched: 7. This CDR3 contains 16 residues. The germline V gene encodes CDR1 MDHEN and CDR2 SYDVKM. CDR3 amino acids: CASIGQGKNSNQPQHF. For the CDR3, the DNA is TGTGCCAGCATCGGACAGGGGAAAAATAGCAATCAGCCCCAGCATTTT.

The table lists this clone with a few counts. This rearrangement joins TRBV28 to TRBJ2-7; no clear D gene. This CDR3 is 13 amino acids long. The germline CDR1 and CDR2 sequences are MDHEN and SYDVKM. Trimming removed 2 bases from V and 0 bases from J, with 5 bases in between. CDR3 residues: CASSLAASYEQYF. In DNA form, the CDR3 reads TGTGCCAGCAGTTTAGCGGCCTCCTACGAGCAGTACTTC.

V usage is TRBV6-6 and J usage is TRBJ1-2; no definite D call. The CDR3 covers 13 residues. CDR1 MNHNY and CDR2 SVGAGI come from the germline V gene (reference sequence). V was pared by 2 bases and J by 8 bases, with 12 bases between. CDR3 in amino acids: CASSYTGRGGYTF. The DNA for the CDR3 is TGTGCCAGCAGTTACACTGGGAGAGGGGGCTACACCTTC.

In its sample, this clone was seen once. V gene TRBV6-1 combines with J gene TRBJ2-1; D remains unclear. Between the trimmed V and J ends, which lost 7 bases and 7 bases, there was a span of 17 bases. There are 14 residues in the CDR3. The germline CDR1 and CDR2 sequences are MNHNS and SASEGT. Here the CDR3 DNA reads TGTGCCAGCATGGAAATACCAATGCGGAATGAGCAGTTCTTC. Protein product: CASMEIPMRNEQFF.

V is TRBV5-4 and J is TRBJ2-1; 13 positions agree with TRBD2. Germline CDR1 is SGHNT and CDR2 is YYREEE (reference sequence). The V segment lost 4 bases and the J segment 5 bases; nucleotides outside the gene matches: 15. This CDR3 is 19 amino acids long. Written as DNA, the CDR3 is TGTGCCAGCAGCCAAAACGGACTAGCGGGGGACGCGCAACACAATGAGCAGTTCTTC. Amino acids: CASSQNGLAGDAQHNEQFF.

DNA for the CDR3: TGTGCCAGCAGCCGACAGGGGTACGAGCAGTACTTC. This translates into CASSRQGYEQYF. The chain is built from TRBV11-1 and TRBJ2-7; 8 bases fit TRBD1. The CDR3 is 12 residues long. Germline CDR1 reads SGHAT; CDR2 reads FQDESV (reference sequence). V lost 5 bases to trimming and J lost 4 bases; unmatched junction nucleotides: 1.

This clone was detected once. This chain joins TRBV27 and TRBJ2-2; D remains unclear. This CDR3 contains 14 residues. Germline assignment: CDR1 MNHEY and CDR2 SMNVEV (reference sequence). The ends were cut back, 2 bases at V and 6 bases at J, with 10 bases in the middle. In DNA, the CDR3 is TGTGCCAGCAGTTTAGGCTTTACCGCCGGGGAGCTGTTTTTT. This gives the protein CASSLGFTAGELFF.

This sequence joins TRBV28 and TRBJ1-2; unclear D gene. Between the trimmed V and J ends, which lost 6 bases and 1 base, there was a span of 9 bases. Germline V gene data show CDR1 as MDHEN and CDR2 as SYDVKM. The CDR3 is 13 residues long. CDR3 region: CASRSSFNYGYTF. The CDR3 bases are TGTGCCAGCAGATCCTCTTTTAACTATGGCTACACCTTC.

The chain uses TRBV18 and TRBJ1-1; D ambiguous. CDR3 length: 12 residues. CDR1 KGHSH and CDR2 LQKENI come from the germline V gene. V was pared by 3 bases and J by 5 bases, with 7 bases between. The CDR3 DNA sequence: TGTGCCAGCTCACCCGAGGGAACTGAAGCTTTCTTT. Its protein is CASSPEGTEAFF.

In this sample, this clone turned up once. This chain uses TRBV10-3 with TRBJ2-7; D gene uncertain. Per germline, CDR1 ENHRY and CDR2 SYGVKD. Trimming stripped 4 bases from V and 6 bases from J, with 7 bases between. The CDR3 extends over 11 amino acids. The CDR3 sequence is CAISGEVEQYF. CDR3 coding DNA: TGTGCCATCAGTGGCGAAGTCGAGCAGTACTTC.

The rearrangement joins TRBV28 to TRBJ2-3; the match to TRBD2 covers 7 bases. The CDR3 runs to 15 residues. V was clipped by 6 bases and J by 5 bases; unmatched bases: 11. Germline V gene lookup returns CDR1 MDHEN and CDR2 SYDVKM. The CDR3 protein is CASSWTRLGRDTQYF. The CDR3 DNA reads as TGTGCCAGCAGCTGGACTAGGTTAGGGAGAGATACGCAGTATTTT.

The chain carries TRBV7-9 and TRBJ2-2, with D possibly TRBD2 on 5 matching bases. This CDR3 has 16 residues. V lost 4 bases and J lost 0, with 12 bases in between. Looked up from germline, CDR1 is SEHNR and CDR2 is FQNEAQ (reference sequence). The CDR3 DNA is TGTGCCAGCAGCTCCCAGCGGTTCTCGAACACCGGGGAGCTGTTTTTT. It yields the protein CASSSQRFSNTGELFF.

This chain uses TRBV28 with TRBJ2-3; TRBD2 matches at 10 bases. There are 15 residues in the CDR3. Per germline, CDR1 MDHEN and CDR2 SYDVKM. Losses at the gene ends were 5 bases for V and 3 bases for J; bases not matched to a gene: 5. The CDR3 region has the DNA TGTGCCAGCAGTGTACAACTAGCGGGGACAGATACGCAGTATTTT. This codes for CASSVQLAGTDTQYF.

V is TRBV9 and J is TRBJ2-1; TRBD2 matches 12 bases. V lost 4 bases, J lost 2 bases, and 1 base stayed unmatched. The V gene's germline CDR1 is SGDLS and CDR2 YYNGEE. The CDR3 is made up of 15 amino acids. The CDR3 reads CASSRTSGAYNEQFF. CDR3 nucleotides: TGTGCCAGCAGCCGGACTAGCGGGGCCTACAATGAGCAGTTCTTC.

This chain connects TRBV28 to TRBJ1-2; 8 bases are shared with TRBD1. V shed 5 bases, J shed 7 bases, and the junction held 9 bases outside the gene matches. Germline V lookup: CDR1 MDHEN, CDR2 SYDVKM. This CDR3 comprises 14 residues. The CDR3 DNA reads as TGTGCCAGCAGTATCGGACAGGGTGGGGGTGGCTACACCTTC. This gives the protein CASSIGQGGGGYTF.

The chain links TRBV7-7 to TRBJ2-7; 7 nucleotides match TRBD1. The CDR3 is 16 residues long. After removal of 6 bases from V and 4 bases from J, the junction contained 15 bases not matched to a gene. The germline V gene encodes CDR1 SSHAT and CDR2 FNYEAQ (reference sequence). This CDR3 is CASRLDRDSASYEQYF. The CDR3 bases are TGTGCCAGCAGGCTTGACCGGGACAGCGCATCGTACGAGCAGTACTTC.

The chain combines TRBV10-3 with TRBJ2-7; weak D call: TRBD2 (5 bases). The CDR3 totals 15 residues. CDR1 is ENHRY, CDR2 SYGVKD, per germline. Trimming removed 0 bases at V and 3 bases at J, with 12 bases between. The CDR3, as DNA: TGTGCCATCAGTGAGTCACTAGGAGGCTTCTACGAGCAGTACTTC. Its protein is CAISESLGGFYEQYF.

The gene calls are TRBV6-1 and TRBJ2-5; 9 bases are a match to TRBD1. The last part of the DNA fits TRBJ2-7 better; the J call may be wrong. Germline-derived CDR1 and CDR2 are MNHNS and SASEGT. The CDR3 totals 15 residues. The CDR3 DNA follows: TGTGCCAGCAGTCCGATCGGGACAGGGACCTACGAGCAGTACTTC. Translating gives CASSPIGTGTYEQYF.

V and J are TRBV28 and TRBJ1-1, with 7 nucleotides matching TRBD1. CDR3 length equals 13 residues. The V gene's germline CDR1 is MDHEN and CDR2 SYDVKM. With V trimmed by 3 bases and J by 7 bases, 5 bases remained unmatched. DNA for the CDR3: TGTGCCAGCAGTTTTCGAGGGGGCGGTGAAGCTTTCTTT. This sequence encodes CASSFRGGGEAFF.

This chain links TRBV6-5 with TRBJ1-2, with no clear D. Per germline, CDR1 MNHEY and CDR2 SVGAGI. V lost 6 bases and J lost 5, with 16 bases in between. CDR3 size: 14 residues. The CDR3 coding sequence is TGTGCCAGCAGCCCCGCCCTCGCTCGGTATGGCTACACCTTC. This encodes CASSPALARYGYTF.